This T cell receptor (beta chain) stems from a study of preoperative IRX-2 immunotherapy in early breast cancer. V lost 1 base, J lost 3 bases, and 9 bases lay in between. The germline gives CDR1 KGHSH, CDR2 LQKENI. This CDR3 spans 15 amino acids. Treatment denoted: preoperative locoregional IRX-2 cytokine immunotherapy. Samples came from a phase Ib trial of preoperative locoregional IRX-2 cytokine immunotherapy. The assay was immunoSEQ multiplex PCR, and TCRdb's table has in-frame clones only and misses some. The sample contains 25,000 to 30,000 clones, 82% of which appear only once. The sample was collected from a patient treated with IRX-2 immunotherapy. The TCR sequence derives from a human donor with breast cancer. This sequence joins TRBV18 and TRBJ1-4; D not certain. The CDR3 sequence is CASSPQQIPNEKLFF. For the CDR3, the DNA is TGTGCCAGCTCACCACAACAGATTCCTAATGAAAAACTGTTTTTT.